Presented here are 2 T cell receptor beta chains from one specimen sequenced in a study of T cells in Graves' hyperthyroidism and ophthalmopathy. Amplification yielded TCR beta CDR3 regions, with RNA transcripts as the source. In the first-round RT-PCR of the TCR CDR3, the HTBI primer set was used. TCRdb redid the calling of the multiplex PCR reads with MiXCR, one entry per CDR3 protein. Here the sample spans 350,000 or so distinct CDR3 sequences, approximately 18% being singletons. Sequenced material: blood. All receptors derive from a middle-aged woman with Graves' ophthalmopathy.

The CDR3 protein is CASSYRPGTIEPNQPQHF. The CDR3 DNA follows: TGTGCCAGCAGTTACCGTCCCGGGACAATAGAACCGAATCAGCCCCAGCATTTT. The genes are TRBV6-2 or TRBV6-3 and TRBJ1-5, with a weak D call TRBD1 (6 bases). CDR1 and CDR2 (germline): MNHEY, SVGEGT. Between the trimmed V and J ends, which lost 2 bases and 4 bases, there was a span of 21 bases. CDR3 length: 18 amino acids.

The J gene is TRBJ2-7, the V gene TRBV6-1, with TRBD2 identical over 14 bases. Unmatched junction bases numbered 9, after V lost 3 bases and J lost 5 bases. The CDR3 consists of 17 residues. CDR1 MNHNS and CDR2 SASEGT come from the germline V gene. CDR3 nucleotides: TGTGCCAGCAGTGATGCCCCGGGACTAGCGGGAGCCGACGAGCAGTACTTC. It encodes CASSDAPGLAGADEQYF.